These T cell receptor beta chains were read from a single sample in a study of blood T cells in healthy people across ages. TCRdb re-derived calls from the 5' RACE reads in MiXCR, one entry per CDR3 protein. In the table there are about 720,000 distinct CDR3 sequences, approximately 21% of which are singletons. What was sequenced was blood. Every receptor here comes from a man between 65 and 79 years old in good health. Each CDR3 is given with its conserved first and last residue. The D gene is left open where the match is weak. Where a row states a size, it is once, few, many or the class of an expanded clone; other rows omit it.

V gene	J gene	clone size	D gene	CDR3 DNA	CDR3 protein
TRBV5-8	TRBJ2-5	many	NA	TGTGCCAGCAGCTTCGGGATTGGGGCCCAGTACTTC	CASSFGIGAQYF
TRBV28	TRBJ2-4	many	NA	TGTGCCAGCAGTTTGCAGGGCGAACTAGCCAAAAACATTCAGTACTTC	CASSLQGELAKNIQYF
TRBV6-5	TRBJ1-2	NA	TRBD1	TGTGCCAGCAGAGAGGACAGGGGAAGTGGCTACACCTTC	CASREDRGSGYTF
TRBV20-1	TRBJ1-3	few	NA	TGCAGTGCTCCCGGGAACTCTGGAAACACCATATATTTT	CSAPGNSGNTIYF
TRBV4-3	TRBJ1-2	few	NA	TGCGCCAGCAGCCCATGGAGGGATTCAGATGGCTACACCTTC	CASSPWRDSDGYTF
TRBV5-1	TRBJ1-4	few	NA	TGCGCCAGCAGCTTCTCTCTCAAACGGGAGGAAAAACTGTTTTTT	CASSFSLKREEKLFF
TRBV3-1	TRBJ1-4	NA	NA	TGTGCCAGCAGCCAAGCGAGACAGGAAAAACTGTTTTTT	CASSQARQEKLFF
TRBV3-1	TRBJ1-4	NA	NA	TGTGCCAGCAGCCCGGGACAACGAGATGAAAAACTGTTTTTT	CASSPGQRDEKLFF
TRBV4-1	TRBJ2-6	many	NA	TGCGCCAGCAGCCGAGGTGGCCTTATCTCTGGGGCCAACGTCCTGACTTTC	CASSRGGLISGANVLTF
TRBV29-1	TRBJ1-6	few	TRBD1	TGCAGCGCAAAGGGACAGGGAAGTAATTCACCCCTCCACTTT	CSAKGQGSNSPLHF
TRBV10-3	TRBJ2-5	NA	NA	TGTGCCATCAGTGAAGGACGGAGCAGAGAGACCCAGTACTTC	CAISEGRSRETQYF
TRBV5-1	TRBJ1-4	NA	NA	TGCGCCAGCAGCATTGTGGAGGGTACGGGAAAACTGTTTTTT	CASSIVEGTGKLFF
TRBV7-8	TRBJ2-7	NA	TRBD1	TGTGCCAGCAGCTTACGAGGGGGCGGAAGCTACGAGCAGTACTTC	CASSLRGGGSYEQYF
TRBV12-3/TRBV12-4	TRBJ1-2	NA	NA	TGTGCCAGCAGTGCCGTCTATGGCTACACCTTC	CASSAVYGYTF
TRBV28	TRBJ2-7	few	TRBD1	TGTGCCAGCAGGATACAGGGGAGCCACGAGCAGTACTTC	CASRIQGSHEQYF
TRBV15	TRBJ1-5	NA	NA	TGTGCCACCAGCAGAGAGTTTCAGGGAACCTATAGCAATCAGCCCCAGCATTTT	CATSREFQGTYSNQPQHF